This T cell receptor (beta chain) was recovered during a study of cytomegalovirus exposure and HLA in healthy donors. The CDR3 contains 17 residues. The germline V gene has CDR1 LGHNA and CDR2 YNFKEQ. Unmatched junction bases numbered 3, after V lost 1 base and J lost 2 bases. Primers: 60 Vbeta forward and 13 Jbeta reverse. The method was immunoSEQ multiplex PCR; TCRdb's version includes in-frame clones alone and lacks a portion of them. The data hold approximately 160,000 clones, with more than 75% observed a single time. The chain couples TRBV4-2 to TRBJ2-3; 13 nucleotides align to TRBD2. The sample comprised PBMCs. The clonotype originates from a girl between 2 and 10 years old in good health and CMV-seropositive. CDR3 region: CASSQGTSGSTTDTQYF. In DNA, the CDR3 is TGTGCCAGCAGCCAAGGGACTAGCGGGAGTACCACAGATACGCAGTATTTT.